The 20 T cell receptor beta chains below were found in one sample sequenced in a study of T cells in Graves' hyperthyroidism and ophthalmopathy. The source material, RNA transcripts, was used to amplify TCR beta CDR3 regions. A first-round RT-PCR of the TCR CDR3 used the HTBI primer set. In TCRdb, the multiplex PCR reads were re-called with MiXCR into one record per CDR3 protein. The data contain about 400,000 distinct CDR3 sequences, around an eighth of them singletons. Sequences were obtained from blood. Receptors originate from a man between 45 and 60 years old with Graves' ophthalmopathy.

This clonotype was recorded a few times. The genes are TRBV5-1 and TRBJ2-5; D remains ambiguous. Germline V CDR1 and CDR2: SGHRS, YFSETQ. Trimming stripped 6 bases from V and 1 base from J, with 13 bases between. The CDR3 extends over 14 amino acids. CDR3 DNA sequence: TGCGCCAGCACCCACGGCGGCTCCCAAGAGACCCAGTACTTC. Translating gives CASTHGGSQETQYF.

This clonotype appeared a few times. The CDR3 loop is CASSLYGETQYF. DNA for the CDR3: TGTGCCAGCAGCTTATACGGGGAGACCCAGTACTTC. V is TRBV7-2 and J is TRBJ2-5; D call uncertain. This CDR3 has 12 residues. Germline CDR1 reads SGHTA; CDR2 reads FQGNSA. Trimming shortened V by 2 bases and J by 5 bases, and 6 bases separated the two germline ends.

The J gene is TRBJ1-2, the V gene TRBV14; D is unclear. The ends were cut back, 2 bases at V and 7 bases at J, with 17 bases in the middle. The CDR3 runs 15 residues. Germline V gene sequence: CDR1 SGHDN, CDR2 FVKESK. The CDR3 region is CASSQTPAGPGGYTF. The CDR3 DNA reads as TGTGCCAGCAGCCAAACCCCGGCAGGTCCAGGTGGCTACACCTTC.

This chain joins TRBV20-1 and TRBJ2-4, with D perhaps matching TRBD1 (5 bases). The J call is uncertain, as TRBJ2-1 better fits the DNA end. The CDR3 sequence is 15 residues long. Germline V gene lookup returns CDR1 DFQATT and CDR2 SNEGSKA (reference sequence). As DNA, the CDR3 is TGCAGTGCTAGACCCTCACCGGACAAGGCCCTTTTTCAGTTCTTC. It codes for CSARPSPDKALFQFF.

This clonotype occurred many times. The chain joins TRBV5-5 to TRBJ1-1; the match to TRBD1 covers 7 bases. Germline lookup yields CDR1 SGHKS and CDR2 YYEKEE (reference sequence). Germline trimming cut 4 bases from V and 1 base from J; bases unmatched to any gene: 7. The CDR3 is 15 amino acids. In nucleotides, the CDR3 is TGTGCCAGCAGCCTGCTGGGACAGAGGAACACTGAAGCTTTCTTT. Amino acids: CASSLLGQRNTEAFF.

This clonotype was seen repeatedly, ten times or more. The chain couples TRBV7-9 to TRBJ2-1; 9 bases are shared with TRBD1. Germline lookup yields CDR1 SEHNR and CDR2 FQNEAQ (reference sequence). V dropped 4 bases and J dropped 6; count of bases not matched to a gene: 16. The CDR3 is 18 residues long. CDR3: CASSSPMYGTGISNEQFF. The CDR3 coding sequence is TGTGCCAGCAGCTCCCCTATGTACGGGACAGGGATTAGCAATGAGCAGTTCTTC.

Turning to this clonotype: The junction and the germline gene differ at one end; a read error may be behind it. The chain couples TRBV5-4 to TRBJ1-5; possible D gene TRBD1, 5 bases. CDR1 and CDR2 (germline): SGHNT, YYREEE (reference sequence). The CDR3 runs to 17 residues. The CDR3 DNA is TGCGCCAGCAGCCAAGATCCGGGCGGGGGTGGCAATCAGCCCCAGCATTTT. Protein: CASSQDPGGGGNQPQHF.

V is TRBV4-3 and J is TRBJ2-7, with D possibly being TRBD2 (6 bases). CDR3 length: 16 residues. Germline V gene sequence: CDR1 LGHNA, CDR2 YSLEER. V lost 0 bases to trimming and J lost 0 bases, with 12 bases between them. CDR3 sequence: CASSQEFAGLSYEQYF. The CDR3 DNA reads as TGCGCCAGCAGCCAAGAATTCGCGGGGCTCTCCTACGAGCAGTACTTC.

The table lists this clonotype with many counts. V usage is TRBV12-3 or TRBV12-4 and J usage is TRBJ2-7, with 7 bases fitting TRBD1. This CDR3 comprises 14 residues. V gave up 5 bases and J gave up 5 bases; unmatched junction bases: 9. CDR3 coding DNA: TGTGCCAGCAGTATAAGAAAGGGGGCGAACGAGCAGTACTTC. Its translation: CASSIRKGANEQYF.

Details on this clonotype: A much larger clonotype is one base distant, so this may be a read error. The gene calls are TRBV20-1 and TRBJ1-5; 8 bases are a match to TRBD1. V gave up 6 bases and J gave up 6 bases; unmatched junction bases: 13. This CDR3 contains 15 residues. Germline-derived CDR1 and CDR2 are DFQATT and SNEGSKA (reference sequence). The CDR3 here is CSATGQGGFGQPQHF. The CDR3 nucleotides read TGCAGTGCAACCGGACAGGGAGGTTTCGGTCAGCCCCAGCATTTT.

This clonotype was observed many times. The gene calls are TRBV11-3 and TRBJ2-2; D perhaps matches TRBD2 (5 bases). Germline V gives CDR1 SGHNT, CDR2 YENEEA. The CDR3 is made up of 13 amino acids. The germline V and J ends were trimmed by 6 bases and 5 bases, with 10 bases remaining between them. CDR3 region: CASSLLDTGELFF. The CDR3 DNA reads TGTGCCAGCAGTTTACTAGATACCGGGGAGCTGTTTTTT. The full variable domain, rest sourced from reference TRBV11-3 and TRBJ2-2, is EAGVVQSPRYKIIEKKQPVAFWCNPISGHNTLYWYLQNLGQGPELLIRYENEEAVDDSQLPKDRFSAERLKGVDSTLKIQPAELGDSAVYLCASSLLDTGELFFGEGSRLTVL.

This clonotype occurred a few times. The chain joins TRBV28 to TRBJ2-1; D is undetermined. CDR1 is MDHEN, CDR2 SYDVKM, per germline. This CDR3 region has 14 residues. V lost 10 bases and J lost 7, with 20 bases in between. In DNA form, the CDR3 reads TGTGCCACCCTGGATCGAGGTTTGATAAATGAGCAGTTCTTC. This codes for CATLDRGLINEQFF.

The gene calls are TRBV11-2 and TRBJ2-7; 8 bases line up with TRBD2. The CDR3 covers 19 residues. Germline V gives CDR1 SGHAT, CDR2 FQNNGV. V was pared by 0 bases and J by 0 bases, with 13 bases of the junction left unmatched. This CDR3 is CASSLDVREPSGFSYEQYF. The CDR3 DNA follows: TGTGCCAGCAGCTTAGATGTCAGAGAACCTAGCGGGTTCTCCTACGAGCAGTACTTC.

The rearrangement joins TRBV5-6 to TRBJ2-2, with D possibly TRBD1 on 7 matching bases. Germline-derived CDR1 and CDR2 are SGHDT and YYEEEE. V lost 4 bases to trimming and J lost 6 bases, with 16 bases between them. CDR3 length: 15 amino acids. The CDR3 nucleotides read TGTGCCAGCAGCGTCAGGGGGGTCATCTCCGGGGAGCTGTTTTTT. Its protein product is CASSVRGVISGELFF. Full variable domain (missing parts from reference TRBV5-6 and TRBJ2-2): DAGVTQSPTHLIKTRGQQVTLRCSPKSGHDTVSWYQQALGQGPQFIFQYYEEEERQRGNFPDRFSGHQFPNYSSELNVNALLLGDSALYLCASSVRGVISGELFFGEGSRLTVL.

This clonotype has a count of ten or more. The chain uses TRBV5-1 and TRBJ2-2; possible D gene TRBD1, 6 bases. The CDR3 covers 14 residues. Germline loops: CDR1 SGHRS, CDR2 YFSETQ. V shed 5 bases and J shed 2 bases, with 10 bases lying between them. CDR3 sequence (DNA): TGCGCCAGCAGTCCGGGACAAAACACCGGGGAGCTGTTTTTT. Its protein product is CASSPGQNTGELFF.

The J gene is TRBJ2-1, the V gene TRBV6-1; TRBD2 matches 8 bases. There are 16 residues in the CDR3. The V gene end was trimmed by 3 bases and the J gene end by 8 bases; junction bases not matched to a gene: 12. Germline V CDR1 and CDR2: MNHNS, SASEGT. CDR3 sequence: CASSEFPAGVVDEQFF. CDR3 nucleotide sequence: TGTGCCAGCAGTGAGTTTCCAGCGGGAGTGGTAGATGAGCAGTTCTTC.

There are a few counts of this clonotype. V usage is TRBV20-1 and J usage is TRBJ1-5; TRBD1 might be the D (5 bases). The V gene lost 0 bases and the J gene lost 5 bases, with 14 bases spanning the gap. Looked up from germline, CDR1 is DFQATT and CDR2 is SNEGSKA (reference sequence). The CDR3 is 15 residues long. CDR3 sequence reads: CSARDGKGVDQPQHF. As DNA, the CDR3 is TGCAGTGCTAGAGATGGTAAAGGGGTGGATCAGCCCCAGCATTTT.

There are a few counts of this clonotype. The chain employs TRBV7-9 and TRBJ2-7; D perhaps matches TRBD2 (5 bases). Trimming shortened V by 3 bases and J by 3 bases, and 6 bases separated the two germline ends. The CDR3 has 12 amino acids. Germline values: CDR1 SEHNR, CDR2 FQNEAQ (reference sequence). CDR3 in amino acids: CASSFDYYEQYF. As DNA, the CDR3 is TGTGCCAGCAGCTTTGACTACTACGAGCAGTACTTC.

This clonotype appeared many times. The genes are TRBV27 and TRBJ1-5; D is uncertain. CDR3 size: 13 residues. Trimming took 6 bases from V and 5 from J, leaving 11 bases between them. Germline assignment: CDR1 MNHEY and CDR2 SMNVEV (reference sequence). CDR3 in DNA: TGTGCCAGCAGCAGGTTTGGTGATCAGCCCCAGCATTTT. It is translated as CASSRFGDQPQHF.

This chain links TRBV7-9 with TRBJ1-1; D may be TRBD1 (5 bases). CDR1 and CDR2 from the germline V gene are SEHNR and FQNEAQ (reference sequence). Trimming pared 4 bases from V and 10 bases from J, leaving 19 bases between. This CDR3 is built from 14 residues. DNA for the CDR3: TGTGCCAGCAGCTCCCGGCTAGAAACTGGGGGAGCTTTCTTT. Amino acid sequence: CASSSRLETGGAFF.